The 25 T cell receptor beta chains in this list originate from one sample, sequenced in a study of cytomegalovirus exposure and HLA in healthy donors. Libraries were prepared by immunoSEQ multiplex PCR; TCRdb keeps only in-frame clonotypes and omits some of them. This table holds 300,000 to 350,000 clones, roughly 86% found once. Sample: PBMCs. The receptors stem from a man aged 25 to 45 in good health and CMV-seronegative.

This chain uses TRBV4-3 with TRBJ2-7; D might be TRBD2 (5 bases). Germline V gene sequence: CDR1 LGHNA, CDR2 YSLEER. V was trimmed by 0 bases and J by 7 bases, leaving 16 bases between them. This CDR3 is built from 15 residues. Here the CDR3 reads CASSQEEALADEQYF. In DNA form, the CDR3 reads TGCGCCAGCAGCCAAGAGGAGGCCCTCGCGGATGAGCAGTACTTC.

The V gene is TRBV6-5, the J gene TRBJ1-2; 8 bases are shared with TRBD1. The CDR3 loop spans 14 amino acids. Germline values: CDR1 MNHEY, CDR2 SVGAGI. V lost 6 bases, J lost 4 bases, and 7 bases stayed unmatched. Here the CDR3 reads CASSLAGQGYGYTF. CDR3 nucleotides: TGTGCCAGCAGCCTAGCTGGACAGGGCTATGGCTACACCTTC.

This chain links TRBV6-6 with TRBJ2-2; 9 nucleotides align to TRBD1. After removal of 6 bases from V and 4 bases from J, the junction contained 6 bases not matched to a gene. CDR1 and CDR2 from the germline V gene are MNHNY and SVGAGI (reference sequence). The CDR3 length is 15 residues. The CDR3 protein is CASRTGGVSTGELFF. In DNA form, the CDR3 reads TGTGCCAGCAGAACAGGGGGCGTCAGCACCGGGGAGCTGTTTTTT.

The chain couples TRBV4-1 to TRBJ2-7; 7 positions agree with TRBD1. CDR1 and CDR2 (germline): MGHRA, YSYEKL. V dropped 6 bases and J dropped 4; count of bases not matched to a gene: 12. The CDR3 runs to 15 residues. The CDR3 nucleotides are TGCGCCAGCAGTACTCCGGGACAGAGAAGTTACGAGCAGTACTTC. Protein sequence: CASSTPGQRSYEQYF.

This clone appeared a single time. The chain joins TRBV6-5 to TRBJ2-7; no firm D call. The germline V and J ends were trimmed by 8 bases and 3 bases, with 17 bases remaining between them. Germline V gene sequence: CDR1 MNHEY, CDR2 SVGAGI. The CDR3 spans 14 residues. This CDR3 is CASAPLLMLYEQYF. The CDR3 DNA is TGTGCCAGCGCACCCCTACTAATGCTCTACGAGCAGTACTTC.

This clone was found once. V is TRBV25-1 and J is TRBJ2-6, with 8 bases lining up with TRBD1. Germline V gene data show CDR1 as MGHDK and CDR2 as SYGVNS. The length of the CDR3 is 16 residues. The V segment lost 5 bases and the J segment 0 bases; nucleotides outside the gene matches: 3. The CDR3 DNA reads as TGTGCCAGCAGTTTGGACAGGGCCTCTGGGGCCAACGTCCTGACTTTC. Translating it yields CASSLDRASGANVLTF.

This CDR3 is CASSLRPHDSQHNEQFF. CDR3 DNA sequence: TGTGCCAGCAGCTTACGCCCACACGACAGCCAACACAATGAGCAGTTCTTC. The V call is TRBV7-2, the J call TRBJ2-1; D might be TRBD1 (5 bases). With 2 bases removed from V and 5 bases from J, the gap between germline ends came to 19 bases. The CDR3 totals 17 residues. Germline V gene lookup returns CDR1 SGHTA and CDR2 FQGNSA.

This clone showed up just a few times. The V gene is TRBV4-1, the J gene TRBJ1-5; no reliable D call. The CDR3 is 14 residues long. Between the trimmed V and J ends, which lost 4 bases and 6 bases, there was a span of 13 bases. CDR1 is MGHRA and CDR2 is YSYEKL in the germline V gene. The CDR3 sequence is CASSLSELTQPQHF. The CDR3 DNA is TGCGCCAGCAGCCTCAGCGAACTAACTCAGCCCCAGCATTTT.

This chain links TRBV6-5 with TRBJ1-6, with 9 bases matching TRBD1. This CDR3 region has 16 residues. The J segment lost 9 bases and the V segment lost 0 bases, leaving 6 bases of the junction unmatched. Germline V CDR1 and CDR2: MNHEY, SVGAGI. The CDR3 sequence: CASSYSTGTGTSPLHF. Written as DNA, the CDR3 is TGTGCCAGCAGTTACTCAACCGGGACAGGGACTTCACCCCTCCACTTT.

For this clone: The same CDR3 can be traced to other DNA sequences in this sample. The genes are TRBV7-2 and TRBJ2-5; D is ambiguous. CDR1 SGHTA and CDR2 FQGNSA come from the germline V gene. V lost 0 bases and J 3 bases, leaving 5 bases between the germline ends. This CDR3 comprises 13 residues. The CDR3 DNA follows: TGTGCCAGCAGCTTAGCACGGGAAGAGACCCAGTACTTC. Translation gives CASSLAREETQYF.

The chain joins TRBV6-1 to TRBJ1-2; 10 nucleotides line up with TRBD1. Germline CDR1 reads MNHNS; CDR2 reads SASEGT. The CDR3 has 18 amino acids. V lost 7 bases to trimming and J lost 4 bases; unmatched junction nucleotides: 18. The CDR3 nucleotides read TGTGCCAGCACTGAGACAGGGGGCCTGGAGCTCACCCTCTATGGCTACACCTTC. This codes for CASTETGGLELTLYGYTF.

The V and J genes are TRBV10-2 and TRBJ2-2; TRBD2 might be the D (6 bases). Germline CDR1 and CDR2: WSHSY and SAAADI. V was pared by 1 base and J by 1 base, with 10 bases between. The CDR3 totals 16 residues. DNA of the CDR3: TGCGCCAGCAGTGAGTACGGGACTTTGAACACCGGGGAGCTGTTTTTT. It is translated as CASSEYGTLNTGELFF.

V gene TRBV6-5 combines with J gene TRBJ2-7, with D tentatively TRBD2 (5 bases). Germline lookup yields CDR1 MNHEY and CDR2 SVGAGI. The V and J ends lost 0 bases and 4 bases respectively, with 13 bases between them. This CDR3 has 15 residues. The DNA for the CDR3 is TGTGCCAGCAGTTACTCGGAAGCAAGGGAGTACGAGCAGTACTTC. Protein product: CASSYSEAREYEQYF.

This clone was recorded once. In DNA form, the CDR3 reads TGTGCCTGGAGCGGGTTAGCACGAGAGACCCAGTACTTC. Translated, it gives CAWSGLARETQYF. V gene TRBV30 combines with J gene TRBJ2-5; D gene unclear. CDR1 is GTSNPN and CDR2 is SVGIG in the germline V gene (reference sequence). The CDR3 spans 13 residues. Trimming cost V 3 bases and J 4 bases, with 12 bases left between them.

The chain combines TRBV19 with TRBJ2-6; 8 positions agree with TRBD1. Trimming removed 11 bases from V and 1 base from J; junction bases left unmatched: 10. CDR1 and CDR2 (germline): LNHDA, SQIVND (reference sequence). The CDR3 is 16 residues long. In DNA form, the CDR3 reads TGTGCCGTAGGGGCAGGGGGCGGTTCTGGGGCCAACGTCCTGACTTTC. It specifies CAVGAGGGSGANVLTF.

The chain combines TRBV29-1 with TRBJ2-7; TRBD1 agrees at 9 bases. Germline CDR1 and CDR2: SQVTM and ANQGSEA. The junction had 6 bases not matched to a gene; V was cut back by 6 bases and J by 3 bases. This CDR3 is built from 13 residues. CDR3: CSVQGGQGYEQYF. Written as DNA, the CDR3 is TGCAGCGTACAGGGGGGACAGGGCTACGAGCAGTACTTC.

The V and J genes are TRBV15 and TRBJ2-1; D is possibly TRBD2 (5 bases). The CDR3 extends over 15 amino acids. Trimming removed 0 bases from V and 6 bases from J, with 12 bases in between. Germline CDR1 reads LNHNV; CDR2 reads YYDKDF (reference sequence). CDR3 region: CATSRDWEFSNEQFF. The DNA for the CDR3 is TGTGCCACCAGCAGAGATTGGGAGTTTTCCAATGAGCAGTTCTTC. Variable domain in full (rest from reference TRBV15 and TRBJ2-1): DAMVIQNPRYQVTQFGKPVTLSCSQTLNHNVMYWYQQKSSQAPKLLFHYYDKDFNNEADTPDNFQSRRPNTSFCFLDIRSPGLGDTAMYLCATSRDWEFSNEQFFGPGTRLTVL.

The chain combines TRBV5-1 with TRBJ1-2, with 8 positions matching TRBD1. Germline V gives CDR1 SGHRS, CDR2 YFSETQ. Trimming removed 3 bases from V and 5 bases from J; junction bases left unmatched: 6. This CDR3 is built from 14 residues. For the CDR3, the DNA is TGCGCCAGCAGCTCGACAGGGGAACAGTATGGCTACACCTTC. This translates into CASSSTGEQYGYTF.

The rearrangement uses TRBV5-6 and TRBJ2-7; tentative D call: TRBD1 (6 bases). Trimming took 6 bases from V and 3 from J, leaving 19 bases between them. The germline CDR1 and CDR2 sequences are SGHDT and YYEEEE. This CDR3 comprises 15 residues. CDR3 residues: CASMMTGSVRYEQYF. The CDR3 nucleotides are TGTGCCAGCATGATGACAGGATCGGTGCGCTACGAGCAGTACTTC.

Only one count was recorded for this clone. This chain connects TRBV9 to TRBJ2-7, with D maybe TRBD1 (6 bases). The CDR3 runs 14 residues. V was shortened by 6 bases and J by 5 bases, with 18 bases between the two germline ends. Germline CDR1 reads SGDLS; CDR2 reads YYNGEE. Written as DNA, the CDR3 is TGTGCCAGCAACGAAAACAGGGCTGACAACGAGCAGTACTTC. Its protein is CASNENRADNEQYF. The full variable domain, its missing parts supplied by reference TRBV9 and TRBJ2-7, is DSGVTQTPKHLITATGQRVTLRCSPRSGDLSVYWYQQSLDQGLQFLIQYYNGEERAKGNILERFSAQQFPDLHSELNLSSLELGDSALYFCASNENRADNEQYFGPGTRLTVT.

The chain carries TRBV6-4 and TRBJ1-2, with 9 bases fitting TRBD1. Trimming removed 0 bases from V and 7 bases from J; junction bases left unmatched: 6. The length of the CDR3 is 15 residues. Germline CDR1 is MRHNA and CDR2 is SNTAGT. CDR3 protein: CASSDSLGQGTGYTF. CDR3 sequence (DNA): TGTGCCAGCAGTGACTCATTGGGACAGGGTACTGGCTACACCTTC.

The V and J genes are TRBV30 and TRBJ1-6; a weak D match, TRBD1 (5 bases). Germline V gives CDR1 GTSNPN, CDR2 SVGIG (reference sequence). This CDR3 spans 15 amino acids. V was shortened by 3 bases and J by 10 bases, with 19 bases between the two germline ends. The CDR3 DNA reads TGTGCCTGGAGGCTGACGGGGGGGGTTAGGTCACCCCTCCACTTT. Amino acids: CAWRLTGGVRSPLHF.

This clone was detected once. The CDR3, as DNA: TGCGCCAGCAGCACGCTACAGGGGGCGAACACTGAAGCTTTCTTT. The encoded protein is CASSTLQGANTEAFF. The J gene is TRBJ1-1, the V gene TRBV5-1; the match to TRBD1 covers 9 bases. The CDR3 totals 15 residues. V trimming: 4 bases; J trimming: 1 base; junction bases outside the gene matches: 5. Per germline, CDR1 SGHRS and CDR2 YFSETQ. Combining the CDR3 with reference TRBV5-1 and TRBJ1-1 gives the whole variable domain KAGVTQTPRYLIKTRGQQVTLSCSPISGHRSVSWYQQTPGQGLQFLFEYFSETQRNKGNFPGRFSGRQFSNSRSEMNVSTLELGDSALYLCASSTLQGANTEAFFGQGTRLTVV.

V usage is TRBV4-3 and J usage is TRBJ2-7; tentatively, D is TRBD2 (6 bases). Trimming stripped 0 bases from V and 0 bases from J, with 12 bases between. Germline V gene sequence: CDR1 LGHNA, CDR2 YSLEER. The CDR3 runs 16 residues. CDR3: CASSQEGDFNSYEQYF. The CDR3 region has the DNA TGCGCCAGCAGCCAAGAGGGGGACTTCAACTCCTACGAGCAGTACTTC.

The chain uses TRBV5-4 and TRBJ1-2; D possibly corresponds to TRBD1 (5 bases). Germline V gives CDR1 SGHNT, CDR2 YYREEE (reference sequence). Deletions cut 3 bases from V and 5 bases from J, with 17 bases between. There are 15 residues in the CDR3. The CDR3 nucleotides are TGTGCCAGCAGCTCCCCAGGTGCAGGGTGGTATGGCTACACCTTC. Translated, it gives CASSSPGAGWYGYTF.